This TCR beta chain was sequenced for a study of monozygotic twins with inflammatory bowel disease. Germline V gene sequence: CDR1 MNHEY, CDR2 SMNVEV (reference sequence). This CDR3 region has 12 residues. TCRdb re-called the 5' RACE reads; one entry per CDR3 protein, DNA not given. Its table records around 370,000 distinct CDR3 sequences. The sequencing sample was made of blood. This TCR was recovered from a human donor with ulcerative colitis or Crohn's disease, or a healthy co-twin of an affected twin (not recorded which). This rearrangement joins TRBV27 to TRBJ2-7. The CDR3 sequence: CASGSTSYEQYF.